This TCR beta chain was captured in a study of blood T cells in healthy people across ages. Combining a sample-barcoded 5' primer with a J-beta primer mix, a second PCR ran for 7 to 11 cycles. TCRdb reprocessed the 5' RACE reads with MiXCR, giving one entry per CDR3 protein. Counted here are more than 550,000 distinct CDR3 sequences, 22% occurring once; the ten biggest clones make up 22%. This CDR3 has 12 amino acids. The ends were cut back, 7 bases at V and 2 bases at J, with 11 bases in the middle. CDR1 and CDR2 (germline): SQVTM, ANQGSEA. General study results and limits: While age rose, TCR beta diversity per million T cells dropped in a roughly linear way. The study could not conclusively compare naive and antigen-experienced cells, given its unsorted PBMCs. Relative to aged donors, long-lived donors carried more naive CD4+ cells and displayed higher diversity.

Worth noting for this clonotype: Its cognate antigen is unknown.

The rearrangement joins TRBV29-1 to TRBJ1-2, with D hard to call. The sample was blood. This TCR was recovered from a man between 65 and 85 years old in good health. The chain's CDR3 is CSAPHRNYGYTF. In DNA form, the CDR3 reads TGCAGCGCTCCCCATAGAAACTATGGCTACACCTTC.